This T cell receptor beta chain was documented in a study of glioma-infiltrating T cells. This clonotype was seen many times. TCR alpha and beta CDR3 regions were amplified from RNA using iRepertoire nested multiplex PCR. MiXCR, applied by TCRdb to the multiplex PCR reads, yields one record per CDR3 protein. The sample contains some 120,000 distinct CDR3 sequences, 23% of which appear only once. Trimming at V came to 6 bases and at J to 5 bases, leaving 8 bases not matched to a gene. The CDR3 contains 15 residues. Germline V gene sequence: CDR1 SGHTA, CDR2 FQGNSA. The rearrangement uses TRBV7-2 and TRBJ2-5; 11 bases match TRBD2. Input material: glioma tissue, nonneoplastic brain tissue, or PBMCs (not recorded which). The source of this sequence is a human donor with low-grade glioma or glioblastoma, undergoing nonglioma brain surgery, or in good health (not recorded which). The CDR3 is CASRVTSGSWETQYF. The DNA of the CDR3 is TGTGCCAGCAGGGTAACTAGCGGGAGTTGGGAGACCCAGTACTTC. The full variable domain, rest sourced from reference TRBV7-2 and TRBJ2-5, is GAGVSQSPSNKVTEKGKDVELRCDPISGHTALYWYRQSLGQGLEFLIYFQGNSAPDKSGLPSDRFSAERTGGSVSTLTIQRTQQEDSAVYLCASRVTSGSWETQYFGPGTRLLVL.